Below are 2 T cell receptor beta chains sequenced from a single sample in a study of PD-L1 blockade in urothelial cancer. Produced via immunoSEQ multiplex PCR; TCRdb's table is partial and in-frame only. The sample has 100,000 or so clones; 91% are singletons. The material was PBMCs, obtained around atezolizumab (anti-PD-L1) treatment. The receptors were gathered from an elderly woman with urothelial cancer.

The gene calls are TRBV30 and TRBJ1-4; tentative D call: TRBD1 (6 bases). V lost 0 bases to trimming and J lost 7 bases, with 12 bases between them. From germline, CDR1 is GTSNPN and CDR2 SVGIG (reference sequence). This CDR3 contains 14 residues. CDR3 amino acids: CAWSVGGASEKLFF. CDR3 nucleotides: TGTGCCTGGAGTGTGGGGGGGGCCTCTGAAAAACTGTTTTTT.

The chain couples TRBV11-2 to TRBJ1-1, with D perhaps TRBD1 (5 bases). V lost 4 bases and J 3 bases, leaving 12 bases between the germline ends. Per germline, CDR1 SGHAT and CDR2 FQNNGV. The length of the CDR3 is 14 residues. CDR3 sequence reads: CASSWRDGDTEAFF. The CDR3 region has the DNA TGTGCCAGCAGCTGGCGGGACGGGGACACTGAAGCTTTCTTT.